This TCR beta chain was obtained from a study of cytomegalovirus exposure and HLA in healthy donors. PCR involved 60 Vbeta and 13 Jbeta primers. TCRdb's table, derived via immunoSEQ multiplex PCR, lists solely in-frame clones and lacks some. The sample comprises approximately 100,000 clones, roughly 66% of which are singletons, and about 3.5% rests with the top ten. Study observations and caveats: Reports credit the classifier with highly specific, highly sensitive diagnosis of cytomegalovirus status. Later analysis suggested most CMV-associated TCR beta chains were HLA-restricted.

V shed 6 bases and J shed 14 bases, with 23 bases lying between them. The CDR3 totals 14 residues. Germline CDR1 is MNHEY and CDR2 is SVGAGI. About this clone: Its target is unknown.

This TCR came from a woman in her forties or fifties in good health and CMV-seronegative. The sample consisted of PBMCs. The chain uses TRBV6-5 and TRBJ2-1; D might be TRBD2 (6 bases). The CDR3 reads CASSSTARLDSKFF. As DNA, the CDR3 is TGTGCCAGCAGCTCTACCGCCCGACTAGATAGTAAGTTCTTC.